This T cell receptor (beta chain) was captured by sequencing in a study of T cell repertoires in cytomegalovirus infection. On the study more broadly: Both a matching HLA type and CMV infection were indicated by public TCR beta signatures. Notes on the study in general: CMV-specific HLA-C-restricted TCR beta clonotypes dominated the ex vivo response. Adding up the frequency of public TCR beta families identified people who carried CMV plus the relevant HLA.

CDR3 length: 16 amino acids. Germline V lookup: CDR1 LNHDA, CDR2 SQIVND (reference sequence). The germline V and J ends were trimmed by 10 bases and 0 bases, with 19 bases remaining between them. TCRdb re-called the reads with MiXCR, one entry per CDR3 protein. The table includes approximately 750,000 distinct CDR3 sequences, roughly 35% detected once. This clonotype was detected a few times. Its cognate antigen is unknown. The gene calls are TRBV19 and TRBJ1-5; D gene uncertain. The sequence derives from a human donor in good health (CMV status not recorded). Some clones in this sample may be carry-over from other donors' samples. The sequencing input was PBMCs. CDR3: CATRKEPGFSNQPQHF. The CDR3 nucleotides read TGTGCCACCCGGAAGGAACCGGGGTTTAGCAATCAGCCCCAGCATTTT. Based on the CDR3 plus reference TRBV19 and TRBJ1-5, the full variable domain is DGGITQSPKYLFRKEGQNVTLSCEQNLNHDAMYWYRQDPGQGLRLIYYSQIVNDFQKGDIAEGYSVSREKKESFPLTVTSAQKNPTAFYLCATRKEPGFSNQPQHFGDGTRLSIL.